This TCR beta chain emerged from a study of early T cells in non-severe SARS-CoV-2 infection. V was clipped by 2 bases and J by 2 bases, with 11 bases between them. From germline, CDR1 is SGHDN and CDR2 FVKESK. The CDR3 has 15 residues. The table lists this clonotype with a few counts. TCRdb reprocessed the 5' RACE reads via MiXCR and lists one record per CDR3 protein. The data show 35,000 to 45,000 distinct CDR3 sequences, approximately 5.9% seen once. This sequence joins TRBV14 and TRBJ2-3, with D hard to call. The receptor was derived from an adult who was a healthcare worker with PCR-confirmed SARS-CoV-2 infection or an uninfected control (not recorded which). The sequenced sample was whole blood, obtained at baseline. The CDR3 here is CASSQLGPYTDTQYF. In DNA form, the CDR3 reads TGTGCCAGCAGCCAACTAGGCCCCTACACAGATACGCAGTATTTT.